This TCR beta chain was sequenced for a study of cytomegalovirus exposure and HLA in healthy donors. For the study at large: Early released data comprised 80 million or so unique TCRs from HLA-typed donors.

PCR was performed using 60 Vbeta and 13 Jbeta primers. The data were produced by immunoSEQ multiplex PCR, yet TCRdb's version contains in-frame clones alone and is incomplete. Of 45,000 to 60,000 clones in the sample, 73% were seen once. This clone came up once. No antigen is known for it. The length of the CDR3 is 16 residues. V was trimmed by 2 bases and J by 5 bases, leaving 18 bases between them. Germline assignment: CDR1 MNHEY and CDR2 SVGAGI. The study, taken as a whole, reports: The productive fraction for most TCR beta V segments was about 90% or about 30% in an earlier analysis. Testing in vitro showed a few CMV-associated chains specific for CMV antigens.

Source material: PBMCs. This chain links TRBV6-5 with TRBJ2-5; tentative D call: TRBD2 (5 bases). The TCR was taken from a man between 18 and 35 years old in good health and CMV-seronegative. As DNA, the CDR3 is TGTGCCAGCAGTTACATCTCAGCGGCTCCTGGGGAGACCCAGTACTTC. It yields the protein CASSYISAAPGETQYF.